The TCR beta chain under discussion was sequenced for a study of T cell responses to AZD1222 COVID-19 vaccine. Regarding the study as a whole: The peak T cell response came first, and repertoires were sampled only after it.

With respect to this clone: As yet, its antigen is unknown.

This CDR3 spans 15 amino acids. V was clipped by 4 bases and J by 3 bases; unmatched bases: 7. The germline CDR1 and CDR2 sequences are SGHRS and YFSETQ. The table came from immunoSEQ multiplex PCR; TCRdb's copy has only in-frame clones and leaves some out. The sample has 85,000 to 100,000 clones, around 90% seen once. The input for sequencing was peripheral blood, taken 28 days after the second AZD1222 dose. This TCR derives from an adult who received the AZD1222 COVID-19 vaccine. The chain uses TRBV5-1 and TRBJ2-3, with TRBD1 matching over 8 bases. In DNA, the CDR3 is TGCGCCAGCAGCCCAATGACAGGGGCGACAGATACGCAGTATTTT. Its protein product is CASSPMTGATDTQYF. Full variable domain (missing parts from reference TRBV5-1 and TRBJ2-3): KAGVTQTPRYLIKTRGQQVTLSCSPISGHRSVSWYQQTPGQGLQFLFEYFSETQRNKGNFPGRFSGRQFSNSRSEMNVSTLELGDSALYLCASSPMTGATDTQYFGPGTRLTVL.